This TCR beta chain comes out of a study of CD8 T cells in Susac syndrome (dated by TCRdb to between 2019 and 2020). Background on the whole study: Of the Susac syndrome patients who were sequenced, more than five had clinically active disease and roughly eight were in clinical remission. CD8+ T cell repertoire clonality was compared between about a dozen healthy donors, roughly 14 Susac syndrome patients and approximately 16 multiple sclerosis patients. Repertoire sequencing was used to test whether CD8+ T cell activation and differentiation in Susac syndrome was antigen driven. At blood withdrawal, Susac syndrome patients were either therapy-naive, taking corticosteroids (in some cases with IVIg as well), or taking IVIg alone.

What the study reported, not specific to this receptor: The number of individuals in the TCR sequencing and HLA analysis was acknowledged as relatively small. Susac syndrome CD8+ repertoires showed clonal expansion, highest in CD8+ TEMRA cells and greater in clinically active than remitting patients. Looking at Susac-specific public clones, the researchers identified some 15 in the total CD8+ repertoire and 4 or 5 in the CD8+ TEMRA repertoire.

High-throughput TCR beta sequencing profiled peripheral blood CD8+ and CD4+ T cells from healthy donors, Susac syndrome patients and multiple sclerosis patients. Susac syndrome patients met recently defined diagnostic criteria for definite or probable disease. Bulk CD8+ and CD4+ T cells were purified by magnetic negative isolation, while CD8+ TEMRA cells were enriched using FACS. Blood was drawn into EDTA tubes, processed within 24 hours, and PBMCs were isolated by density gradient centrifugation. PBMCs intended for TCR sequencing were frozen in liquid nitrogen and were later thawed in a 37 degrees C water bath. The sorted or isolated CD4+, CD8+ and CD8+ TEMRA cells reached a purity of at least 90%. Regarding this clonotype: Its binding antigen is unknown. No much larger clone is present one base from it, and per-base qualities are unavailable.

RNA was extracted with the RNeasy kit and 0.5 to 1 ug was reverse transcribed using random hexamers. The immunoSEQ multiplex PCR assay, which covers 54 Vbeta and 13 Jbeta segments, was used to amplify TCR beta CDR3 regions. PCR amplification bias was corrected by using a synthetic template baseline for primer optimization and computational correction. As for the authors' bioinformatics: Reads were annotated to V, D and J genes per IMGT and analyzed with immunoSEQ Analyzer, keeping only productive sequences. Clonality was computed as one minus Shannon entropy normalized by log2 of the number of productive unique sequences. For each patient and control, public and private clones were evaluated within the 100 most prevalent clones. A clone was defined as Susac-specific if it was absent from the healthy and MS cohorts, from around 960 published viral clones and from other ImmuneACCESS disease sequences. In-frame beta chains were kept once TCRdb had trimmed the public reads at Q25 with fastp and called clones with MiXCR. Rows with a matching CDR3 protein are joined into one entry that keeps the most common DNA and genes. TCRdb's processing, not the authors', yielded these V and J calls. The sample table records about 100,000 distinct CDR3 sequences; about 95% of these occur just once. Of the sample, 0.3% falls within the top ten clones.

The receptor was isolated from a human donor with Susac syndrome. Sequences were obtained from CD8+ T cells from PBMCs.

The CDR3 sequence is CASSIMAVMGETQYF. Here is the DNA: TGTGCCAGTAGTATAATGGCGGTTATGGGGGAGACCCAGTACTTC. The chain is made from TRBV19 and TRBJ2-5, with no D gene named confidently. The CDR3 contains 15 residues, cysteine and phenylalanine counted. CDR3 DNA is the only sequence kept; it has 45 bases, read in frame from the first base. The germline V gene (reference sequence) specifies LNHDA as CDR1 and SQIVND as CDR2. Between the V and J ends, shortened by 2 bases and 5 bases respectively, the junction contains 15 bases.